The T cell receptor (beta chain) under discussion was sequenced for a study of blood T cell repertoires in COVID-19. Looking at the study overall: The study drew acute and convalescent COVID-19 samples from the United States, Italy and Spain.

The CDR3 is 15 residues long. V trimming: 5 bases; J trimming: 1 base; junction bases outside the gene matches: 6. CDR1 and CDR2 (germline): SQVTM, ANQGSEA. In assigning cohorts, the study relied on participant-reported clinical history. Original analysis: Amplification from reference gene primers served as the basis for estimated nucleated cell counts. Clones were read by immunoSEQ multiplex PCR, and TCRdb kept only the in-frame ones, dropping some. The D gene and trimming were derived from the DNA, and the V and J assignments and clone size from that table. The sample holds around 130,000 clones, about four fifths seen once.

The TCR originated in a woman aged 18-29 years who had been exposed to COVID-19. Input material: PBMCs or T cells enriched from blood (not recorded which). This chain uses TRBV29-1 with TRBJ1-1, with 11 bases fitting TRBD1. The CDR3 is CSVLGQGVGNTEAFF. Written as DNA, the CDR3 is TGCAGCGTTTTGGGACAGGGGGTCGGGAACACTGAAGCTTTCTTT.